These 2 T cell receptor beta chains originate from one sample sequenced in a study of OX40 agonist ivuxolimab in advanced cancers. Repertoires were generated with immunoSEQ multiplex PCR, while TCRdb's copy carries only in-frame clones and drops some. The sample carries roughly 90,000 clones, roughly 88% recorded once. This specimen was CD4+ or CD8+ T cells sorted from blood, taken in a trial of the OX40 agonist ivuxolimab. The receptors stem from an adult with an advanced solid tumor such as melanoma, head and neck, liver or kidney cancer.

V usage is TRBV9 and J usage is TRBJ2-7; D is perhaps TRBD2 (5 bases). The germline V gene has CDR1 SGDLS and CDR2 YYNGEE. Trimming pared 4 bases from V and 5 bases from J, leaving 25 bases between. The CDR3 contains 17 residues. As DNA, the CDR3 is TGTGCCAGCAGCCCTGTAGGCGAGCGGCGTGGGGTAAACGAGCAGTACTTC. Amino acid sequence: CASSPVGERRGVNEQYF.

This chain links TRBV14 with TRBJ1-4; TRBD1 matches at 7 bases. Germline lookup yields CDR1 SGHDN and CDR2 FVKESK. The CDR3 consists of 14 residues. Losses at the gene ends were 2 bases for V and 8 bases for J; bases not matched to a gene: 5. This CDR3 is CASSQQGGGEKLFF. In nucleotides, the CDR3 is TGTGCCAGCAGCCAACAGGGGGGAGGCGAAAAACTGTTTTTT.